The sequence of this TCR beta chain was determined in a study of blood T cells in healthy people across ages. General study results and limits: Older individuals had lower TCR beta diversity per million T cells (the decline was roughly linear).

This CDR3 is built from 15 residues. V was shortened by 0 bases and J by 6 bases, with 12 bases between the two germline ends. Germline V lookup: CDR1 MGHDK, CDR2 SYGVNS. The authors ran a second PCR of about 6 to 11 cycles using a sample-barcoded 5' primer and a J-beta primer mix. All cDNA molecules were each tagged by a template-switch adaptor with 12 random nucleotides. TCRdb redid the calling of the 5' RACE reads with MiXCR, one entry per CDR3 protein. This table holds around 800,000 distinct CDR3 sequences, about 62% found once. In this sample, this clonotype turned up a few times. The target antigen is unknown.

This clonotype was obtained from a man aged 25 to 40 in good health. This chain connects TRBV25-1 to TRBJ2-1; D is perhaps TRBD2 (6 bases). The sequenced sample consisted of blood. CDR3 DNA: TGTGCCAGCAGTGAATATTTTTTGGAGGGCAATGAGCAGTTCTTC. This gives the protein CASSEYFLEGNEQFF.